The clone carrying this TCR beta chain was found once. The antigen is undetermined. The source of the sample is a study of cytomegalovirus exposure and HLA in healthy donors. For the study at large: Researchers found that approximately 85% of 398 genotyped donors fell within the Caucasian-associated ancestry cluster.

General study points: One variant, a missense change in DCLRE1C, was linked in a later analysis to TCR beta V- and J-gene trimming.

Per germline, CDR1 MDHEN and CDR2 SYDVKM. CDR3 length: 16 residues. V gave up 4 bases and J gave up 3 bases, with 16 bases separating them. The primer mix had 60 Vbeta and 13 Jbeta primers. The repertoire was sequenced with immunoSEQ multiplex PCR; TCRdb's copy has only in-frame clones and lacks some. The repertoire consists of 120,000 to 150,000 clones, with more than 65% occurring once and the leading ten covering about 5.6%. What was sequenced was PBMCs. The sequence was collected from a young man in good health and CMV-seropositive. The V gene is TRBV28, the J gene TRBJ1-5, with D tentatively TRBD1 (6 bases). This CDR3 reads CASSSPGRGNNQPQHF. The CDR3 DNA sequence: TGTGCCAGCAGTTCCCCTGGCAGGGGCAACAATCAGCCCCAGCATTTT.